This TCR beta chain was documented in a study of blood T cell repertoires in COVID-19. Study-level information: From the United States, Italy and Spain came samples of acute and convalescent COVID-19. Nucleic acid was either cDNA or gDNA, and it came from T cells, B-cell-depleted T cells, or PBMCs.

How the authors handled the data: Estimated nucleated cell counts came from reference gene primer amplification. The protocol was immunoSEQ multiplex PCR, while the TCRdb copy is restricted to in-frame clones and leaves out a portion. V and J calls and clone size are given by that table; D and trimming were obtained from the DNA. The data hold roughly 390,000 clones, with 85% observed a single time. V shed 0 bases and J shed 5 bases, with 13 bases lying between them. The CDR3 covers 15 residues. The V gene's germline CDR1 is LNHDA and CDR2 SQIVND (reference sequence). Sequencing input: peripheral blood. The J gene is TRBJ1-1, the V gene TRBV19, with no clear D. The receptor's source is a woman between 18 and 29 years old with acute or convalescent COVID-19. CDR3 nucleotide sequence: TGTGCCAGTAGTATAGAGGAGGGAAGGTATACTGAAGCTTTCTTT. As protein: CASSIEEGRYTEAFF.